These T cell receptor beta chains were read from a single sample in a study of blood T cell repertoires in COVID-19. Repertoires were generated with immunoSEQ multiplex PCR, while TCRdb's copy carries only in-frame clones and drops some. Among roughly 280,000 clones listed, 88% were seen once. The material sequenced was peripheral blood. The receptor set was obtained from a woman in her thirties with COVID-19, enrolled during active disease. CDR3s include the opening cysteine and the closing phenylalanine or tryptophan. A D gene is named only where the DNA matches it firmly. Only some rows state a clone size, as once, few, many or a class for expanded clones.

J gene,V gene,clone size,D gene,CDR3 protein,CDR3 DNA
TRBJ2-1,TRBV30,-,TRBD1,CAWKGQGDNEQFF,TGTGCCTGGAAGGGACAGGGAGACAATGAGCAGTTCTTC
TRBJ2-2,TRBV30,once,-,CACHPRGRNTGELFF,TGTGCCTGCCACCCAAGGGGGAGGAACACCGGGGAGCTGTTTTTT
TRBJ2-2,TRBV4-1,once,-,CASSQVGELFF,TGCGCCAGCAGCCAAGTAGGGGAGCTGTTTTTT
TRBJ2-3,TRBV12-3/TRBV12-4,once,-,CASRRQGGDTQYF,TGTGCCAGCAGACGACAGGGAGGAGATACGCAGTATTTT
TRBJ1-2,TRBV19,-,-,CATRREEGGYYPYTF,TGTGCCACAAGAAGGGAGGAGGGAGGATACTATCCCTACACCTTC
TRBJ1-1,TRBV28,-,-,CASSFPPAGTEAFF,TGTGCCAGCAGTTTCCCCCCGGCAGGGACTGAAGCTTTCTTT
TRBJ2-3,TRBV27,once,-,CASSIAGGTDTQYF,TGTGCCAGCAGCATTGCCGGTGGTACAGATACGCAGTATTTT
TRBJ1-2,TRBV24-1,-,TRBD1,CATSDPRGSTYGYTF,TGTGCCACCAGTGACCCCAGGGGGAGTACATATGGCTACACCTTC
TRBJ1-1,TRBV6-5,-,-,CASSRQEDTEAFF,TGTGCCAGCAGTAGACAGGAGGACACTGAAGCTTTCTTT
TRBJ2-7,TRBV11-2,-,TRBD2,CASRSSGSSYEQYF,TGTGCCAGCAGGTCTAGCGGGTCCTCCTACGAGCAGTACTTC
TRBJ2-5,TRBV6-2/TRBV6-3,few,TRBD1,CASSYQGVQETQYF,TGTGCCAGCAGTTATCAGGGGGTCCAAGAGACCCAGTACTTC
TRBJ1-6,TRBV28,-,TRBD1,CASSFADRGSSPLHF,TGTGCCAGCAGTTTTGCGGACAGGGGAAGTTCACCCCTCCACTTT
TRBJ2-3,TRBV24-1,-,-,CATSAGADTQYF,TGTGCCACCAGTGCGGGGGCAGATACGCAGTATTTT
TRBJ1-2,TRBV18,-,TRBD1,CASSPLEWDRSNHGYTF,TGTGCCAGCTCACCGCTCGAATGGGACAGGAGCAATCATGGCTACACCTTC
TRBJ2-2,TRBV7-2,few,-,CASSLSGTGELFF,TGTGCCAGCAGCTTATCCGGGACCGGGGAGCTGTTTTTT
TRBJ2-7,TRBV5-1,many,TRBD2,CASSFGSGGSYEQYF,TGCGCCAGCAGCTTCGGATCGGGAGGGTCCTACGAGCAGTACTTC
TRBJ2-1,TRBV28,-,-,CASSFDNEQFF,TGTGCCAGCAGTTTCGACAATGAGCAGTTCTTC
TRBJ2-1,TRBV19,-,TRBD1,CASSIPGQGTNEQFF,TGTGCCAGTAGTATACCGGGACAGGGGACGAATGAGCAGTTCTTC
TRBJ2-4,TRBV5-1,-,TRBD1,CASSPSGQGAPGAKNIQYF,TGCGCCAGCAGCCCCTCTGGACAGGGGGCACCCGGGGCCAAAAACATTCAGTACTTC
TRBJ2-7,TRBV6-6,-,TRBD2,CASNDESSGGSYEQYF,TGTGCCAGCAATGATGAGTCTAGCGGGGGTTCCTACGAGCAGTACTTC
TRBJ2-1,TRBV28,-,-,CASSYPGGIGYEEQFF,TGTGCCAGCAGTTACCCAGGAGGGATAGGGTATGAGGAGCAGTTCTTC
TRBJ2-2,TRBV6-2/TRBV6-3,-,TRBD2,CASSYSGRTGELFF,TGTGCCAGCAGTTATAGCGGGCGCACCGGGGAGCTGTTTTTT
TRBJ1-3,TRBV5-1,-,-,CASSGLGRGRAENTIYF,TGCGCCAGCAGCGGATTGGGGCGGGGAAGGGCAGAAAACACCATATATTTT
TRBJ2-7,TRBV2,-,TRBD2,CASSRLAELYEQYF,TGTGCCAGCAGTCGACTAGCGGAACTCTACGAGCAGTACTTC
TRBJ2-1,TRBV18,-,-,CASSPAAHNEQFF,TGTGCCAGCTCACCCGCGGCCCACAATGAGCAGTTCTTC
TRBJ2-5,TRBV25-1,-,-,CASSETGTWYQETQYF,TGTGCCAGCAGTGAGACGGGAACCTGGTACCAAGAGACCCAGTACTTC
TRBJ1-1,TRBV3-1/TRBV3-2,-,-,CASSQEWGDTEAFF,TGTGCCAGCAGCCAAGAATGGGGAGACACTGAAGCTTTCTTT
TRBJ2-7,TRBV7-9,-,-,CASSLDDRLYEQYF,TGTGCCAGCAGCTTAGACGACCGACTCTACGAGCAGTACTTC
TRBJ1-5,TRBV5-8,once,TRBD1,CASSSQGWNQPQHF,TGTGCCAGCAGCTCACAGGGGTGGAATCAGCCCCAGCATTTT
TRBJ1-6,TRBV7-3,-,TRBD1,CASSPDRDSPLHF,TGTGCCAGCAGCCCGGACAGGGATTCACCCCTCCACTTT
TRBJ2-5,TRBV6-5,-,TRBD2,CASTVSGTIQETQYF,TGTGCCAGCACGGTGAGCGGGACGATACAAGAGACCCAGTACTTC
TRBJ2-1,TRBV7-2,-,-,CASSLREPYNEQFF,TGTGCCAGCAGCTTGAGGGAGCCCTACAATGAGCAGTTCTTC
TRBJ1-5,TRBV10-3,once,-,CASSDSSNQPQHF,TGTGCCTCGTCGGACAGTAGCAATCAGCCCCAGCATTTT
TRBJ1-2,TRBV18,-,TRBD1,CASSPGRGQENGYTF,TGTGCCAGCTCACCTGGCAGGGGGCAGGAAAATGGCTACACCTTC
TRBJ2-7,TRBV19,-,-,CASAPIRGNAYEQYF,TGTGCCAGTGCACCGATCAGGGGAAATGCCTACGAGCAGTACTTC
TRBJ2-7,TRBV5-1,-,TRBD2,CASRASGSAYEQYF,TGCGCCAGCAGGGCTAGCGGGAGTGCTTACGAGCAGTACTTC
TRBJ1-5,TRBV24-1,-,-,CATSDARGGNQPQHF,TGTGCCACCAGTGATGCTAGGGGCGGCAATCAGCCCCAGCATTTT
TRBJ2-1,TRBV30,-,-,CAWGLSYNEQFF,TGTGCCTGGGGACTATCCTACAATGAGCAGTTCTTC
TRBJ1-4,TRBV5-1,-,TRBD1,CASSSDRVNEKLFF,TGCGCCAGCAGCTCGGACAGGGTTAATGAAAAACTGTTTTTT
TRBJ1-5,TRBV28,-,-,CASSFVGVDQPQHF,TGTGCCAGCAGTTTTGTGGGAGTGGATCAGCCCCAGCATTTT
TRBJ2-7,TRBV27,-,TRBD1,CASSLRGQAFSYEQYF,TGTGCCAGCAGTTTAAGGGGACAGGCCTTTTCCTACGAGCAGTACTTC
TRBJ2-7,TRBV28,-,TRBD1,CASGLLPGQGAQEQYF,TGTGCCAGTGGTCTCCTCCCGGGACAGGGGGCGCAAGAGCAGTACTTC
TRBJ2-2,TRBV28,-,TRBD2,CASSLVRRERDTGELFF,TGTGCCAGCAGTTTAGTTCGGCGGGAGAGGGACACCGGGGAGCTGTTTTTT
TRBJ2-3,TRBV15,-,-,CATSTPDSRPLDTQYF,TGTGCCACCAGCACCCCGGACAGTCGACCATTGGATACGCAGTATTTT
TRBJ2-7,TRBV6-5,-,TRBD1,CASSPDGTGSYEQYF,TGTGCCAGCAGTCCCGATGGGACAGGCTCCTACGAGCAGTACTTC
TRBJ1-2,TRBV5-5,few,TRBD1,CASSYSGGVFLF,TGTGCCAGCAGCTACTCAGGGGGCGTTTTCCTCTTC
TRBJ1-2,TRBV28,-,-,CASSRFSKGGYTF,TGTGCCAGCAGTAGGTTTTCGAAGGGGGGCTACACCTTC
TRBJ1-6,TRBV30,-,TRBD1,CAWSVGQGDSPLHF,TGTGCCTGGAGTGTCGGGCAGGGGGATTCACCCCTCCACTTT
TRBJ2-5,TRBV7-3,-,-,CASSPSPVGETQYF,TGTGCCAGCAGCCCTAGTCCCGTTGGGGAGACCCAGTACTTC